These T cell receptor beta chains were read from a single sample in a study of blood T cells in healthy people across ages. TCRdb itself ran the 5' RACE reads through MiXCR, one entry per CDR3 protein. The data contain 1,100,000 or so distinct CDR3 sequences, more than 35% of them seen just once; the ten biggest clones take up around 18%. Sequencing was carried out using blood. Receptors originate from a woman aged 55-70 years in good health. CDR3s include the opening cysteine and the closing phenylalanine or tryptophan. The D gene is left open where the match is weak. Only part of the rows carry a size: once, few, many, or a class if the clone is expanded.

clone size	J gene	D gene	V gene	CDR3 length	CDR3 protein	CDR3 DNA
NA	TRBJ2-1	NA	TRBV15	15	CATSSGWGPYNEQFF	TGTGCCACCAGCAGTGGGTGGGGGCCCTACAATGAGCAGTTCTTC
few	TRBJ1-5	NA	TRBV12-3/TRBV12-4	15	CASSHTGYGNQPQHF	TGTGCCAGCAGTCATACAGGGTATGGTAATCAGCCCCAGCATTTT
NA	TRBJ1-6	NA	TRBV7-2	13	CASSYGTYSPLHF	TGTGCCAGCAGCTATGGGACCTACTCACCCCTCCACTTT
NA	TRBJ2-7	NA	TRBV6-5	14	CASGSDPSSYEQYF	TGTGCCAGCGGATCGGACCCGAGCTCCTACGAGCAGTACTTC
NA	TRBJ1-1	TRBD1	TRBV20-1	14	CSASPTGGDTEAFF	TGCAGTGCTAGCCCGACAGGGGGAGACACTGAAGCTTTCTTT
few	TRBJ2-3	TRBD2	TRBV28	20	CASSLFRSGLAGASADTQYF	TGTGCCAGCAGTTTATTCCGATCGGGACTAGCGGGAGCGAGCGCAGATACGCAGTATTTT
NA	TRBJ2-1	NA	TRBV6-2/TRBV6-3	12	CASSPGTQEQFF	TGTGCCAGCAGTCCCGGGACTCAGGAGCAGTTCTTC
NA	TRBJ2-3	TRBD2	TRBV10-3	18	CAISESRATSGTTDTQYF	TGTGCCATCAGTGAGTCGAGGGCTACTAGCGGAACCACAGATACGCAGTATTTT
few	TRBJ2-7	NA	TRBV27	13	CASSFGTFYEQYF	TGTGCCAGCAGTTTCGGGACATTCTACGAGCAGTACTTC
few	TRBJ2-1	NA	TRBV29-1	12	CSVRDPRREQFF	TGCAGCGTCCGGGACCCGAGGCGGGAGCAGTTCTTC
NA	TRBJ1-2	NA	TRBV2	16	CASNDPAGGLSYGYTF	TGTGCCAGCAACGACCCCGCGGGCGGACTGAGCTATGGCTACACCTTC
few	TRBJ2-7	NA	TRBV10-3	13	CATKGSGLYEQYF	TGTGCCACCAAGGGCAGCGGGCTCTACGAGCAGTACTTC
NA	TRBJ1-2	NA	TRBV6-1	15	CASSESAVTGHGYTF	TGTGCCAGCAGTGAATCGGCAGTAACCGGCCATGGCTACACCTTC
NA	TRBJ2-7	TRBD2	TRBV20-1	13	CSATAGAPYEQYF	TGCAGTGCTACTGCGGGAGCACCCTACGAGCAGTACTTC
NA	TRBJ1-1	NA	TRBV20-1	13	CSASLQGNTEAFF	TGCAGTGCTAGCCTACAGGGGAACACTGAAGCTTTCTTT
many	TRBJ2-5	NA	TRBV12-5	11	CASGLGETQYF	TGTGCTAGTGGTTTGGGGGAGACCCAGTACTTC
NA	TRBJ2-1	NA	TRBV6-5	15	CASSIRGPGANEQFF	TGTGCCAGCAGTATCCGGGGGCCCGGGGCCAATGAGCAGTTCTTC
few	TRBJ2-7	TRBD1	TRBV7-9	15	CASSLVQGVVGEQYF	TGTGCCAGCAGCTTAGTTCAGGGGGTTGTTGGCGAGCAGTACTTC
NA	TRBJ2-1	NA	TRBV7-3	15	CASSPRQFSYNEQFF	TGTGCCAGCAGCCCCCGCCAATTCTCCTACAATGAGCAGTTCTTC
NA	TRBJ2-7	NA	TRBV29-1	13	CSVVEARTYEQYF	TGCAGCGTTGTTGAGGCTAGGACTTACGAGCAGTACTTC
few	TRBJ2-1	NA	TRBV4-1	15	CASSQRTGGYNEQFF	TGCGCCAGCAGCCAACGGACCGGAGGCTACAATGAGCAGTTCTTC
NA	TRBJ2-4	NA	TRBV12-3/TRBV12-4	12	CASSPAPSFGYF	TGTGCCAGCAGCCCCGCCCCAAGCTTTGGGTACTTC